This entry features one T cell receptor beta chain sequence. The data are from a study of blood T cell repertoires in COVID-19. The overall study: Samples representing acute and convalescent COVID-19 were sourced from the United States, Italy and Spain. Sample material is recorded as cDNA or gDNA derived from T cells, B-cell-depleted T cells, or PBMCs.

After removal of 4 bases from V and 3 bases from J, the junction contained 14 bases not matched to a gene. The CDR3 has 17 residues. CDR1 is SGHDT, CDR2 YYEEEE, per germline. Profiling relied on immunoSEQ multiplex PCR, and the TCRdb table lists in-frame clones only, not all of them. The table records over 130,000 clones, more than 80% of them present only once. V and J are TRBV5-6 and TRBJ2-3; TRBD2 matches 7 bases. This receptor was obtained from a man in his 70s with acute or convalescent COVID-19. The source material was peripheral blood. CDR3: CASSPRRAGDGTDTQYF. CDR3 DNA: TGTGCCAGCAGCCCCCGGAGGGCGGGGGATGGAACAGATACGCAGTATTTT.